This TCR beta chain was recovered during a study of read filtering for tumor transcriptome and immune sequencing. About the study: Among patients, around 18 were male and around 14 female, aged about 45 to 85 (mean around 66). Revised staging placed eight or nine patients in R-ISS I, about 16 in II, roughly 7 in III. Per sample, TCR-region reads ranged about 3.5 to 11 million by IR-seq, roughly 80 to 1,300 by RNA-seq.

Notes on the study in general: The sorted CD138-negative fraction was a mixed bone marrow immune population, not purified T cells.

Molecular barcoded adaptors covering alpha/delta and beta/gamma chains were used on 400 ng RNA. MiXCR, run by TCRdb on the reads, gives a single entry per CDR3 protein. Of 50,000 or so distinct CDR3 sequences in the sample, around 20% were seen once. Germline V gene lookup returns CDR1 SGHTA and CDR2 FQGNSA. The V end was cut by 4 bases, the J end by 5 bases, with 13 bases between. CDR3 size: 14 residues. The table lists this clonotype with many counts. Antigen: not known. The V call is TRBV7-2, the J call TRBJ2-3; possible D gene TRBD2, 6 bases. The sequenced sample was a population of CD138-negative cells sorted from bone marrow. This clonotype originated in a donor over 35 with multiple myeloma. The CDR3 loop reads CASSSMGGVDTQYF. In DNA form, the CDR3 reads TGTGCCAGCAGCTCTATGGGGGGAGTAGATACGCAGTATTTT. The full variable domain, its missing parts supplied by reference TRBV7-2 and TRBJ2-3, is GAGVSQSPSNKVTEKGKDVELRCDPISGHTALYWYRQSLGQGLEFLIYFQGNSAPDKSGLPSDRFSAERTGGSVSTLTIQRTQQEDSAVYLCASSSMGGVDTQYFGPGTRLTVL.